This TCR beta chain was captured in a study of cytomegalovirus exposure and HLA in healthy donors. Whole-study results and caveats: CMV antigen specificity of three CMV-associated chains was confirmed in vitro. As was reported, the HLA-A and HLA-B alleles of most subjects were accurately predicted from TCR beta sequences.

While unrecorded immune exposures were likely, the donors were nominally healthy when sampled. Comment on this clone: The antigen remains undetermined.

Trimming cost V 3 bases and J 6 bases; bases outside gene matches: 12. The CDR3 spans 17 residues. Germline values: CDR1 KGHSH, CDR2 LQKENI. PCR employed 60 Vbeta and 13 Jbeta primers. Measured with immunoSEQ multiplex PCR; TCRdb has only the in-frame clones, and not every one. This table lists 150,000 or so clones. The receptor was isolated from a woman in her 50s in good health and CMV-seronegative. The chain joins TRBV18 to TRBJ2-1; TRBD2 agrees at 9 bases. What was sequenced was PBMCs. For the CDR3, the DNA is TGTGCCAGCTCACCTTCGCTACTAGCGGGCGCCTCCAATGAGCAGTTCTTC. Translating it yields CASSPSLLAGASNEQFF.